Shown below are 24 T cell receptor beta chains from a single sample sequenced in a study of technical replicates of blood from a handful of donors. The data were produced by immunoSEQ multiplex PCR, yet TCRdb's version contains in-frame clones alone and is incomplete. This sample has some 58,000 clones, with 94% found just once. Sample: T cells isolated from PBMCs. The receptors derive from a human donor in good health.

This clone showed up just once. The chain has TRBV7-3 and TRBJ2-7; D gene uncertain. Deletions cut 0 bases from V and 0 bases from J, with 6 bases between. The CDR3 runs 14 residues. Germline V gene data show CDR1 as SGHTA and CDR2 as FQGTGA. DNA for the CDR3: TGTGCCAGCAGCTTAACGGCAGGCTCCTACGAGCAGTACTTC. Residues: CASSLTAGSYEQYF.

The chain couples TRBV29-1 to TRBJ2-7; D gene ambiguous. This CDR3 spans 13 amino acids. CDR1 and CDR2 (germline): SQVTM, ANQGSEA. Trimming took off 4 bases at V and 3 bases at J, with 13 bases between the two ends. CDR3 in amino acids: CSVAEQPDYEQYF. In DNA form, the CDR3 reads TGCAGCGTTGCTGAACAGCCTGACTACGAGCAGTACTTC.

The V call is TRBV7-8, the J call TRBJ2-7; D possibly corresponds to TRBD1 (5 bases). The germline V gene has CDR1 SGHVS and CDR2 FQNEAQ. The CDR3 contains 13 residues. V lost 5 bases and J 3 bases, leaving 11 bases between the germline ends. The CDR3 loop is CASSRSRVYEQYF. In DNA, the CDR3 is TGTGCCAGCAGCCGATCCAGGGTCTACGAGCAGTACTTC.

The chain links TRBV10-1 to TRBJ2-7; the match to TRBD2 covers 7 bases. Germline lookup yields CDR1 WNHNN and CDR2 SYGVQD (reference sequence). Unmatched junction bases numbered 3, after V lost 6 bases and J lost 1 base. CDR3 size: 13 residues. The DNA of the CDR3 is TGCGCCAGCAGCCCGGGGGGTTCCTACGAGCAGTACTTC. Translated, it gives CASSPGGSYEQYF.

The chain joins TRBV5-1 to TRBJ2-1; a possible D gene is TRBD1 (6 bases). Germline CDR1 and CDR2: SGHRS and YFSETQ. The CDR3 consists of 15 residues. V lost 3 bases, J lost 5 bases, and 15 bases lay in between. The CDR3 coding sequence is TGCGCCAGCAGCTGGAACAGGGCAGGGGACAATGAGCAGTTCTTC. Translated: CASSWNRAGDNEQFF.

This sequence joins TRBV5-5 and TRBJ2-5; no firm D call. V lost 1 base, J lost 1 base, and 8 bases lay in between. This CDR3 contains 14 residues. Per the germline V gene, CDR1 is SGHKS and CDR2 is YYEKEE (reference sequence). The CDR3 sequence is CASSLPRSQETQYF. In nucleotides, the CDR3 is TGTGCCAGCAGCTTGCCGAGAAGCCAAGAGACCCAGTACTTC.

V usage is TRBV5-1 and J usage is TRBJ2-3; 10 nucleotides match TRBD2. V shed 8 bases, J shed 0 bases, and the junction held 9 bases outside the gene matches. The CDR3 consists of 16 residues. Germline CDR1 SGHRS, CDR2 YFSETQ. In nucleotides, the CDR3 is TGCGCCAGTAATGATGGGACTAGCGCCAGCACAGATACGCAGTATTTT. Translation gives CASNDGTSASTDTQYF.

The V call is TRBV7-6, the J call TRBJ2-7; possibly TRBD1 for D (7 bases). Germline lookup yields CDR1 SGHVS and CDR2 FNYEAQ. The CDR3 extends over 14 amino acids. V was pared by 4 bases and J by 3 bases, with 13 bases between. CDR3 coding DNA: TGTGCCAGCAGCTACGCAGGGGGGAGCTACGAGCAGTACTTC. Its protein is CASSYAGGSYEQYF.

The CDR3: CSVEVPASGANVLTF. DNA for the CDR3: TGCAGCGTTGAAGTTCCCGCGTCTGGGGCCAACGTCCTGACTTTC. This rearrangement joins TRBV29-1 to TRBJ2-6; D gene unclear. Germline CDR1 reads SQVTM; CDR2 reads ANQGSEA. The CDR3 has 15 amino acids. V lost 1 base to trimming and J lost 1 base, with 8 bases between them.

The chain employs TRBV28 and TRBJ1-5; D not resolved. The V gene lost 3 bases and the J gene lost 6 bases, with 6 bases spanning the gap. Germline V lookup: CDR1 MDHEN, CDR2 SYDVKM. The CDR3 has 12 residues. In DNA form, the CDR3 reads TGTGCCAGCAGTTTTCCCCTTCAGCCCCAGCATTTT. Translation gives CASSFPLQPQHF.

V usage is TRBV11-3 and J usage is TRBJ2-3, with TRBD2 matching 10 bases. The V and J ends lost 2 bases and 5 bases, in that order; junction bases with no gene match: 13. CDR1 and CDR2 (germline): SGHNT, YENEEA. The CDR3 length is 18 residues. Written as DNA, the CDR3 is TGTGCCAGCAGCTTAAGATCGGCAAGCGGGGGGGTGGGAGATACGCAGTATTTT. This translates into CASSLRSASGGVGDTQYF.

The rearrangement joins TRBV7-9 to TRBJ2-5, with TRBD2 identical over 9 bases. V gave up 2 bases and J gave up 6 bases; unmatched junction bases: 4. The CDR3 has 14 amino acids. CDR1 and CDR2 from the germline V gene are SEHNR and FQNEAQ (reference sequence). CDR3 protein: CASSLRREGKTQYF. Written as DNA, the CDR3 is TGTGCCAGCAGCTTAAGGCGGGAGGGGAAGACCCAGTACTTC.

The CDR3 sequence: CASSFEGYPPYEQYF. The CDR3 region has the DNA TGTGCCAGCAGCTTTGAGGGATACCCCCCCTACGAGCAGTACTTC. V is TRBV7-9 and J is TRBJ2-7, with D tentatively TRBD2 (5 bases). The CDR3 extends over 15 amino acids. The germline V gene encodes CDR1 SEHNR and CDR2 FQNEAQ (reference sequence). The V gene lost 3 bases and the J gene lost 2 bases, with 14 bases spanning the gap.

V usage is TRBV14 and J usage is TRBJ1-6; D remains unclear. Trimming pared 0 bases from V and 9 bases from J, leaving 12 bases between. Germline V gene sequence: CDR1 SGHDN, CDR2 FVKESK. This CDR3 region has 15 residues. The CDR3 bases are TGTGCCAGCAGCCAAGAACGGGGTTTTGGTTCACCCCTCCACTTT. This gives the protein CASSQERGFGSPLHF.

This chain uses TRBV7-9 with TRBJ1-2, with 7 bases aligning to TRBD1. There are 16 residues in the CDR3. The J segment lost 5 bases and the V segment lost 4 bases, leaving 13 bases of the junction unmatched. Germline V gene lookup returns CDR1 SEHNR and CDR2 FQNEAQ (reference sequence). The CDR3, as DNA: TGTGCCAGCAGCTCCCCCACCCAGACAGGGAAGTATGGCTACACCTTC. It encodes CASSSPTQTGKYGYTF.

The chain carries TRBV9 and TRBJ2-5; TRBD2 matches 7 bases. The CDR3 is 15 amino acids. Germline V lookup: CDR1 SGDLS, CDR2 YYNGEE. Losses at the gene ends were 2 bases for V and 1 base for J; bases not matched to a gene: 5. CDR3 in DNA: TGTGCCAGCAGCGTCTCTAGCGGCTTCCAAGAGACCCAGTACTTC. This codes for CASSVSSGFQETQYF.

The V call is TRBV6-5, the J call TRBJ2-1, with TRBD1 matching over 7 bases. V shed 2 bases and J 4 bases; nucleotides not matched to a gene: 5. This CDR3 comprises 15 residues. CDR1 is MNHEY and CDR2 is SVGAGI in the germline V gene. CDR3 region: CASSYRQGPYNEQFF. DNA for the CDR3: TGTGCCAGCAGTTACCGACAGGGTCCGTACAATGAGCAGTTCTTC.

The rearrangement joins TRBV10-2 to TRBJ1-5; weak D call: TRBD1 (5 bases). The germline gives CDR1 WSHSY, CDR2 SAAADI. This CDR3 has 14 residues. V lost 4 bases, J lost 3 bases, and 10 bases lay in between. The chain's CDR3 is CASSVSTANQPQHF. CDR3 bases: TGCGCCAGCAGTGTCTCGACAGCCAATCAGCCCCAGCATTTT.

DNA of the CDR3: TGCGCCAGCAGCTTGGGCAGCGTGGACACCGGGGAGCTGTTTTTT. The encoded protein is CASSLGSVDTGELFF. The V and J genes are TRBV5-1 and TRBJ2-2; D is unresolved. Germline V gene lookup returns CDR1 SGHRS and CDR2 YFSETQ. The ends were cut back, 0 bases at V and 3 bases at J, with 9 bases in the middle. The CDR3 extends over 15 amino acids. The entire variable domain, with the rest obtained from reference TRBV5-1 and TRBJ2-2, is as follows: KAGVTQTPRYLIKTRGQQVTLSCSPISGHRSVSWYQQTPGQGLQFLFEYFSETQRNKGNFPGRFSGRQFSNSRSEMNVSTLELGDSALYLCASSLGSVDTGELFFGEGSRLTVL.

The rearrangement links TRBV5-6 to TRBJ2-2; the D is unclear. Between the trimmed V and J ends, which lost 7 bases and 0 bases, there was a span of 10 bases. CDR1 and CDR2 (germline): SGHDT, YYEEEE. CDR3 size: 14 residues. The chain's CDR3 is CASFLRANTGELFF. The CDR3 DNA sequence: TGTGCCAGCTTCCTCCGGGCGAACACCGGGGAGCTGTTTTTT.

This clone has a single count. The V gene is TRBV29-1, the J gene TRBJ1-2; D remains unclear. CDR1 is SQVTM and CDR2 is ANQGSEA in the germline V gene. The CDR3 totals 14 residues. The V end was cut by 6 bases, the J end by 2 bases, with 16 bases between. CDR3 protein: CSVSELGQNYGYTF. DNA for the CDR3: TGCAGCGTCTCCGAGCTGGGCCAGAACTATGGCTACACCTTC.

This chain uses TRBV10-3 with TRBJ2-6, with D possibly being TRBD1 (7 bases). V gave up 0 bases and J gave up 1 base, with 10 bases separating them. From germline, CDR1 is ENHRY and CDR2 SYGVKD. The CDR3 totals 17 residues. For the CDR3, the DNA is TGTGCCATCAGTGAGTCACAGGGGAGGTCTGGGGCCAACGTCCTGACTTTC. Translating gives CAISESQGRSGANVLTF.

The rearrangement uses TRBV12-5 and TRBJ2-7, with TRBD1 matching 7 bases. CDR1 is LGHNT, CDR2 FRNRAP, per germline. This CDR3 has 18 amino acids. V shed 4 bases, J shed 9 bases, and the junction held 24 bases outside the gene matches. CDR3 region: CASGCLDAQDRDQNGQYF. The CDR3 DNA follows: TGTGCTAGTGGTTGTCTGGACGCCCAAGACAGGGATCAGAATGGGCAGTACTTC.

The rearrangement uses TRBV14 and TRBJ1-2; possible D gene TRBD1, 5 bases. The germline gives CDR1 SGHDN, CDR2 FVKESK. Trimming removed 3 bases at V and 4 bases at J, with 12 bases between. This CDR3 is 14 amino acids long. CDR3: CASSHWGGSYGYTF. DNA of the CDR3: TGTGCCAGCAGCCATTGGGGGGGGAGCTATGGCTACACCTTC.